This T cell receptor (beta chain) is from a study of coeliac disease. Study-wide background: High-resolution HLA typing was lacking; TRBV7-2 bias was queried instead.

Sequencing used one aliquot of a few hundred thousand cells per fraction. Whole-study results and caveats: Lamina propria and intraepithelial cell fractions may contain each other's cells.

This CDR3 has 15 residues. V lost 3 bases to trimming and J lost 1 base, with 13 bases between them. CDR1 and CDR2 from the germline V gene are SGHTA and FQGNSA. TCRdb's copy holds only in-frame clones and misses some; the assay was immunoSEQ multiplex PCR. The repertoire includes 3,000 or so clones, around three quarters of them detected once, and around a sixth sits in the top ten. With respect to this clone: Antigen unknown.

The sequenced material came from intraepithelial lymphocytes from the gut. This sequence was found in a man younger than 35 with celiac disease on a gluten-free diet. This chain joins TRBV7-2 and TRBJ2-7, with D possibly matching TRBD2 (5 bases). This CDR3 reads CASSFDWTSSYEQYF. The CDR3 nucleotides read TGTGCCAGCAGCTTTGATTGGACTTCTTCCTACGAGCAGTACTTC.